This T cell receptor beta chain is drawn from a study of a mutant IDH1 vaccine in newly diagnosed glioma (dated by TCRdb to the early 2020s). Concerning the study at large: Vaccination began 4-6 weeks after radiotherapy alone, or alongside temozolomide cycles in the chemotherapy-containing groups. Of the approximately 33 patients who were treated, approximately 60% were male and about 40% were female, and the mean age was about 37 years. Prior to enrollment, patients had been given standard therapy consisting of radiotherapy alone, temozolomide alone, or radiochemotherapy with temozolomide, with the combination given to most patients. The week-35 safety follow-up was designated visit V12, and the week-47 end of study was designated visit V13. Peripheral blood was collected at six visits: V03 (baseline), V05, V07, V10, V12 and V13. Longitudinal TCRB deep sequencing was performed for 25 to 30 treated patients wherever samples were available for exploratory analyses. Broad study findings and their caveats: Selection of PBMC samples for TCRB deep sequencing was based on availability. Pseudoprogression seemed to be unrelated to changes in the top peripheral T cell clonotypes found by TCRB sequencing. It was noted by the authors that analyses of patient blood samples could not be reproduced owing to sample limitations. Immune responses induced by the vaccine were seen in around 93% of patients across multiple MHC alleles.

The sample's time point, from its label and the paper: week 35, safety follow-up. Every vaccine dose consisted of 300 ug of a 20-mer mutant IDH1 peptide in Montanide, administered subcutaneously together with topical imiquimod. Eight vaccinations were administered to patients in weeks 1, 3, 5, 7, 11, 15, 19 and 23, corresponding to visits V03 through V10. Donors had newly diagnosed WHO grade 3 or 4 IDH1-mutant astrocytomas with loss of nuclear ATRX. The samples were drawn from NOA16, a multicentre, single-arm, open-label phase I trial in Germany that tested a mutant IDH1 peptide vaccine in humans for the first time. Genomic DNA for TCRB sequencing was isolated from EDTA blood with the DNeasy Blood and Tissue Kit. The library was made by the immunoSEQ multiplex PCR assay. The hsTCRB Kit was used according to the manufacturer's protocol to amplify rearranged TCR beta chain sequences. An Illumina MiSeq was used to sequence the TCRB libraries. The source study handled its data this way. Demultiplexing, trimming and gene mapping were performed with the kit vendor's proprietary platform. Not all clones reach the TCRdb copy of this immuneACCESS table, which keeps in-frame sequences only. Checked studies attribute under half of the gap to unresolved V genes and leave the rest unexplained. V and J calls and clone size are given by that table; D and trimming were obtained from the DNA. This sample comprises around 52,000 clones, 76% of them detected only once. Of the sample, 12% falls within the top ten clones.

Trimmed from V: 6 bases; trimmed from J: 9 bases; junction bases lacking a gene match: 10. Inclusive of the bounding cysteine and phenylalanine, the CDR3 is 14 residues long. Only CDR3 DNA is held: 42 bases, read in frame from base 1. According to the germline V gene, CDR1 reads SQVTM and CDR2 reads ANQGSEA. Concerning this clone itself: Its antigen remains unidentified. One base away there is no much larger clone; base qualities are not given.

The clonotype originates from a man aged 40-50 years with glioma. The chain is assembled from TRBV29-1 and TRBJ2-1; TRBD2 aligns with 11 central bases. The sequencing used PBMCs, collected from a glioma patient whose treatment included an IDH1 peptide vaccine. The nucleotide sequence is TGCAGCGTCCTGACTAGCGGGATTGCTATTGAGCAGTTCTTC. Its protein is CSVLTSGIAIEQFF.